Sequencing of this TCR beta chain was carried out in a study of blood T cell repertoires in COVID-19. From germline, CDR1 is GTSNPN and CDR2 SVGIG (reference sequence). The CDR3 extends over 13 amino acids. V gave up 0 bases and J gave up 7 bases; unmatched junction bases: 1. Sequencing used immunoSEQ multiplex PCR; TCRdb keeps in-frame clones, though not all of them. The sample lists 150,000 to 200,000 clones, more than 75% seen once, with roughly 3.9% in the top ten. Material for sequencing was peripheral blood. The sequence was obtained from a man aged 18 to 30 with active or convalescent COVID-19. The rearrangement links TRBV30 to TRBJ1-5; 9 bases fit TRBD1. CDR3 loop: CAWSVQGAQPQHF. The CDR3 coding sequence is TGTGCCTGGAGTGTACAGGGGGCACAGCCCCAGCATTTT.